These 14 T cell receptor beta chains were all obtained from the same sample, sequenced in a study of blood T cell repertoires in COVID-19. Some clones are missing from TCRdb's copy, which holds only in-frame ones; the method was immunoSEQ multiplex PCR. The sample has almost 250,000 clones, roughly 89% seen once; the top ten hold 4.1%. The sequencing input was PBMCs or T cells enriched from blood (not recorded which). These receptors all stem from a woman under 40 who had recovered from COVID-19.

The chain combines TRBV27 with TRBJ2-3; maybe TRBD1 (5 bases). CDR1 and CDR2 (germline): MNHEY, SMNVEV (reference sequence). The V and J ends lost 2 bases and 2 bases respectively, with 8 bases between them. The CDR3 is 14 residues long. CDR3 in amino acids: CASSLDSTTDTQYF. The CDR3 DNA reads TGTGCCAGCAGTTTAGACAGCACCACAGATACGCAGTATTTT.

The chain has TRBV6-2 or TRBV6-3 and TRBJ1-5; no clear D gene. CDR1 is MNHEY and CDR2 is SVGEGT in the germline V gene. V was pared by 6 bases and J by 5 bases, with 14 bases between. This CDR3 region has 14 residues. The CDR3 here is CASSPGMGYQPQHF. The CDR3, as DNA: TGTGCCAGCAGCCCCGGGATGGGCTATCAGCCCCAGCATTTT.

The chain recombines TRBV28 with TRBJ2-7; TRBD1 might be the D (7 bases). V was clipped by 2 bases and J by 1 base, with 12 bases between them. Germline V gene lookup returns CDR1 MDHEN and CDR2 SYDVKM. The CDR3 has 15 residues. The CDR3: CASSLGGDRSYEQYF. CDR3 coding DNA: TGTGCCAGCAGTTTAGGAGGGGACAGATCCTACGAGCAGTACTTC.

The rearrangement links TRBV5-4 to TRBJ2-3; TRBD1 matches 7 bases. The germline CDR1 and CDR2 sequences are SGHNT and YYREEE (reference sequence). V dropped 4 bases and J dropped 2; count of bases not matched to a gene: 4. The CDR3 is 14 amino acids. In nucleotides, the CDR3 is TGTGCCAGCAGCAGGGACAGTTACACAGATACGCAGTATTTT. Translating gives CASSRDSYTDTQYF.

This chain connects TRBV5-5 to TRBJ1-1, with 8 bases fitting TRBD1. CDR3 size: 16 residues. The V gene end was trimmed by 4 bases and the J gene end by 2 bases; junction bases not matched to a gene: 10. Germline CDR1 and CDR2: SGHKS and YYEKEE (reference sequence). CDR3 sequence: CASSLGQGPYNTEAFF. The CDR3 nucleotides are TGTGCCAGCAGCCTAGGACAGGGCCCGTATAACACTGAAGCTTTCTTT.

This chain connects TRBV5-1 to TRBJ2-1, with TRBD2 matching 14 bases. Germline CDR1 SGHRS, CDR2 YFSETQ. With 0 bases clipped from V and 6 bases from J, the junction kept 5 bases outside the gene matches. The CDR3 has 17 residues. CDR3 sequence: CASSLESGLAGGNEQFF. The CDR3, as DNA: TGCGCCAGCAGCTTGGAGTCCGGACTAGCGGGAGGCAATGAGCAGTTCTTC.

This rearrangement joins TRBV5-1 to TRBJ2-3; D is tentatively TRBD1 or TRBD2 (6 bases each). V dropped 7 bases and J dropped 4 bases, with 13 bases sitting between them. This CDR3 region has 13 residues. Germline CDR1 is SGHRS and CDR2 is YFSETQ. The CDR3 DNA sequence: TGCGCCAGCGACTTGGGGGGCTCAGATACGCAGTATTTT. Translating it yields CASDLGGSDTQYF.

This clone was seen only a few times. The gene calls are TRBV11-2 and TRBJ1-5; D unresolved. The germline V and J ends were trimmed by 0 bases and 4 bases, with 10 bases remaining between them. CDR1 is SGHAT, CDR2 FQNNGV, per germline. The CDR3 spans 15 residues. CDR3 protein: CASSLERSGNQPQHF. The CDR3 DNA is TGTGCCAGCAGCTTAGAACGATCGGGTAATCAGCCCCAGCATTTT.

The chain is built from TRBV11-1 and TRBJ1-2; weak D call: TRBD1 (5 bases). This CDR3 spans 13 amino acids. Germline V lookup: CDR1 SGHAT, CDR2 FQDESV (reference sequence). V lost 5 bases, J lost 6 bases, and 13 bases lay in between. As DNA, the CDR3 is TGTGCCAGCAGCCTGGGGGGGGATCATGGCTACACCTTC. Its protein is CASSLGGDHGYTF.

The V call is TRBV7-9, the J call TRBJ2-1; a possible D gene is TRBD2 (6 bases). Germline loops: CDR1 SEHNR, CDR2 FQNEAQ (reference sequence). V was trimmed by 0 bases and J by 9 bases, leaving 12 bases between them. The CDR3 is 14 amino acids. The CDR3 here is CASSLAGGGIEQFF. In DNA form, the CDR3 reads TGTGCCAGCAGCTTAGCGGGCGGCGGGATTGAGCAGTTCTTC.

The chain links TRBV28 to TRBJ1-4, with TRBD1 matching over 7 bases. Germline loops: CDR1 MDHEN, CDR2 SYDVKM. With 6 bases clipped from V and 1 base from J, the junction kept 5 bases outside the gene matches. There are 15 residues in the CDR3. The CDR3 here is CASRLGDRTNEKLFF. The CDR3 bases are TGTGCCAGCAGGTTGGGGGACAGAACTAATGAAAAACTGTTTTTT.

The chain combines TRBV7-2 with TRBJ2-2; the match to TRBD2 covers 7 bases. The germline CDR1 and CDR2 sequences are SGHTA and FQGNSA. This CDR3 has 16 residues. The junction had 10 bases not matched to a gene; V was cut back by 5 bases and J by 4 bases. CDR3 residues: CASSPWTGGGTGELFF. In DNA form, the CDR3 reads TGTGCCAGCAGCCCCTGGACGGGAGGAGGCACCGGGGAGCTGTTTTTT.

The chain links TRBV5-6 to TRBJ2-4; D unclear. Trimming pared 4 bases from V and 12 bases from J, leaving 17 bases between. The germline gives CDR1 SGHDT, CDR2 YYEEEE. The CDR3 runs to 13 residues. CDR3 nucleotides: TGTGCCAGCAGCGCCTCTGGTGCAGGCGCTCAGTACTTC. Translation gives CASSASGAGAQYF.

This clone is a singleton in its sample. The V and J genes are TRBV2 and TRBJ2-1; D perhaps matches TRBD2 (6 bases). The V and J ends lost 6 bases and 6 bases respectively, with 12 bases between them. The CDR3 is 13 residues long. Germline CDR1 reads SNHLY; CDR2 reads FYNNEI. The CDR3 DNA follows: TGTGCCAGCAGGCTAGCGAAAGCCAATGAGCAGTTCTTC. It is translated as CASRLAKANEQFF.